In this sample, the clone carrying this T cell receptor (beta chain) turned up a few times. This sample was included in a study of regulatory T cells in long-lasting Graves disease. Study overall: For a period under 3 months, newly diagnosed Graves' patients had taken antithyroid drugs.

Time point described: newly diagnosed GD, antithyroid drugs for less than 3 months. The TCR library used RNA extracted from PBMCs. Germline values: CDR1 DFQATT, CDR2 SNEGSKA (reference sequence). The CDR3 length is 14 residues. With 0 bases removed from V and 6 bases from J, the gap between germline ends came to 15 bases. To make TCR beta libraries, researchers used iRepertoire HTBI primers and Arm-PCR of CDR3 regions. TCRdb passed the multiplex PCR reads through MiXCR, listing each CDR3 protein once. This sample has about 220,000 distinct CDR3 sequences; roughly 19% occur once, and the top ten carry over 9.5%. Separately, the same data were catalogued under a study of T cells in Graves' hyperthyroidism and ophthalmopathy. This second study notes: TCR CDR3 underwent first-round RT-PCR with the HTBI primer set.

V and J are TRBV20-1 and TRBJ2-7; D gene uncertain. Material: peripheral blood mononuclear cells (PBMCs), obtained at new diagnosis, from a patient treated with antithyroid drugs. This sequence was found in a woman in her thirties with Graves disease. The CDR3 region is CSARDGSHIAEQYF. The CDR3 nucleotides are TGCAGTGCTAGAGATGGCAGCCATATAGCCGAGCAGTACTTC.